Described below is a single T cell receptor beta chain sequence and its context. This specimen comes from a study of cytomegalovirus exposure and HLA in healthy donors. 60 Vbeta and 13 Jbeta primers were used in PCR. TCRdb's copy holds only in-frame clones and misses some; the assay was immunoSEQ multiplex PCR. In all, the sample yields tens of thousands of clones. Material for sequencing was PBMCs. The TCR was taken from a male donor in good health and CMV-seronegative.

The CDR3 sequence: CSVELWGLDRGERVSYEQYF. In DNA, the CDR3 is TGCAGCGTTGAACTATGGGGATTAGACAGGGGCGAGCGGGTCTCCTACGAGCAGTACTTC. The chain is built from TRBV29-1 and TRBJ2-7; 8 nucleotides align to TRBD1. CDR3 length: 20 residues. From germline, CDR1 is SQVTM and CDR2 ANQGSEA. V was pared by 2 bases and J by 0 bases, with 21 bases of the junction left unmatched.